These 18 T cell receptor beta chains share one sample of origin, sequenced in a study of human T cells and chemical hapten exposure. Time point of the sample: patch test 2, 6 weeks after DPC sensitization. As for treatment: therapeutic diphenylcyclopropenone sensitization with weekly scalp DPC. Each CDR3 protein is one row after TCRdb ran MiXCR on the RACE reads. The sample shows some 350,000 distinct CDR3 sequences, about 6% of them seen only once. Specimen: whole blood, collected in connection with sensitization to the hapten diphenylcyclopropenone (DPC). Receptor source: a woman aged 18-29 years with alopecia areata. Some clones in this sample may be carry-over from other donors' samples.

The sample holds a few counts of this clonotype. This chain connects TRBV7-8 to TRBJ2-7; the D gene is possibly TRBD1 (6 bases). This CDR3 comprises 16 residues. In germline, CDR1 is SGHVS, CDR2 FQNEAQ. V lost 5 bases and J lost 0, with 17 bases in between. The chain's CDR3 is CASSVEPVTGSYEQYF. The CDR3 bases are TGTGCCAGCAGCGTAGAGCCGGTGACAGGCTCCTACGAGCAGTACTTC.

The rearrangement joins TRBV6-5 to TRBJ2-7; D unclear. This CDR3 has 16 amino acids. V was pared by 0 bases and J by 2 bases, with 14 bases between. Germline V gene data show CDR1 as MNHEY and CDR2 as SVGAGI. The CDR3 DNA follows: TGTGCCAGCAGTTACTCCTCAGTAGTTCTAACCTACGAGCAGTACTTC. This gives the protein CASSYSSVVLTYEQYF.

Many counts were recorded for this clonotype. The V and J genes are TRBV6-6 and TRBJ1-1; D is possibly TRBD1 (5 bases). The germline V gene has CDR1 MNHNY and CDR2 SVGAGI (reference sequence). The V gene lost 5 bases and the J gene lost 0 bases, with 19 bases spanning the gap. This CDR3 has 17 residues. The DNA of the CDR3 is TGTGCCAGCAGTGATAGGGGACGGCAAGCTATGAACACTGAAGCTTTCTTT. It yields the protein CASSDRGRQAMNTEAFF.

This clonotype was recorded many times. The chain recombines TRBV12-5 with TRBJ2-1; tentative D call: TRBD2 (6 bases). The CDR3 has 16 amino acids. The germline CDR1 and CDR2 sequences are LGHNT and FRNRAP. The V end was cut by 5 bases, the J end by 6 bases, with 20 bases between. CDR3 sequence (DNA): TGTGCTAGTGGTCGGGGACGGCGGGGCCTAGCCAATGAGCAGTTCTTC. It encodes CASGRGRRGLANEQFF.

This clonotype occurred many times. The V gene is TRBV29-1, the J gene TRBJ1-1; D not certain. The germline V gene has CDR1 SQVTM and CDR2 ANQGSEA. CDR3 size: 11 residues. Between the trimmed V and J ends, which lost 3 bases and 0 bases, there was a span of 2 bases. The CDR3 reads CSVDMNTEAFF. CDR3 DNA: TGCAGCGTTGACATGAACACTGAAGCTTTCTTT.

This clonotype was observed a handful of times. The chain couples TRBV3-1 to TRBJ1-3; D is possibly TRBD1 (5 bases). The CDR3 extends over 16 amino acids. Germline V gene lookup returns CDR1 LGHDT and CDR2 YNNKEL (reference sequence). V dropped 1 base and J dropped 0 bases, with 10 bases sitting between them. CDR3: CASSQVRGVSGNTIYF. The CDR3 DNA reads TGTGCCAGCAGCCAAGTACGGGGGGTCTCTGGAAACACCATATATTTT.

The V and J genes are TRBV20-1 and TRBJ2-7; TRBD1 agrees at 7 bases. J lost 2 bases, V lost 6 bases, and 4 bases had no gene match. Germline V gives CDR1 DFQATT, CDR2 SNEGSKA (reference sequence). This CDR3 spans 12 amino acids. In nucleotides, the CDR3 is TGCAGTGCCCAAGGACAGGCCTACGAGCAGTACTTC. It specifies CSAQGQAYEQYF.

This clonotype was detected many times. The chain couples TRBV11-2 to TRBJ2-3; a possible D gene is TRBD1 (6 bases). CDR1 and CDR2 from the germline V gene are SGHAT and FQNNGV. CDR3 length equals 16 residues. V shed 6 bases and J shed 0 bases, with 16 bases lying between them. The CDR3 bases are TGTGCCAGCAGTTGGGACATTCTGACTAGCACAGATACGCAGTATTTT. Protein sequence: CASSWDILTSTDTQYF.

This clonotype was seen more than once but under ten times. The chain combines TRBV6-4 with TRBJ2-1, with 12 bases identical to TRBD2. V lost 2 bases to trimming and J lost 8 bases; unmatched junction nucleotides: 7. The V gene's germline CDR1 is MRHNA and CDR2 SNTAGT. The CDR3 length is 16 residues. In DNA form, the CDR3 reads TGTGCCAGCAGTGACGGGCTAGCGGGGGGGCCCGATGAGCAGTTCTTC. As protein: CASSDGLAGGPDEQFF.

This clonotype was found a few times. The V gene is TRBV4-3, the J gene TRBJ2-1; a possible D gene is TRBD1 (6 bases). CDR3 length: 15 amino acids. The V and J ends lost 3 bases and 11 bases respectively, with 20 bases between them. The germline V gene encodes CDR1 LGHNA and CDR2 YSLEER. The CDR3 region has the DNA TGCGCCAGCAGCCAGACCGACAGGAGCGCCGCTAAGCAGTTCTTC. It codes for CASSQTDRSAAKQFF.

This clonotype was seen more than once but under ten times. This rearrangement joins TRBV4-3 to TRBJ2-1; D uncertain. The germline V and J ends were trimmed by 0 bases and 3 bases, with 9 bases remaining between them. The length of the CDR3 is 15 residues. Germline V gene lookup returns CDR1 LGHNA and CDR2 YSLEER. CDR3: CASSQEVGVYNEQFF. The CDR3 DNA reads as TGCGCCAGCAGCCAAGAAGTCGGCGTCTACAATGAGCAGTTCTTC.

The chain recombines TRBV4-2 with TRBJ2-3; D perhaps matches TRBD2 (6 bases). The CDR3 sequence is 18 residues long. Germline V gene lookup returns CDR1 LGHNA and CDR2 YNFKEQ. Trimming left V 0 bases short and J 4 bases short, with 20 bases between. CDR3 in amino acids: CASSQEGGAASRADTQYF. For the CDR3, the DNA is TGTGCCAGCAGCCAAGAGGGGGGAGCGGCCAGCCGGGCAGATACGCAGTATTTT.

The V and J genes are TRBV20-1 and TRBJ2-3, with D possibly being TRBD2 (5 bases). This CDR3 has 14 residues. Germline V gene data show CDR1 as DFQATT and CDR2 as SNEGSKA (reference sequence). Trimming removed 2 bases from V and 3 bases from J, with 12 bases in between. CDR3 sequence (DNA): TGCAGTGCTAGAACCGGGGTAACTACAGATACGCAGTATTTT. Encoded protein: CSARTGVTTDTQYF.

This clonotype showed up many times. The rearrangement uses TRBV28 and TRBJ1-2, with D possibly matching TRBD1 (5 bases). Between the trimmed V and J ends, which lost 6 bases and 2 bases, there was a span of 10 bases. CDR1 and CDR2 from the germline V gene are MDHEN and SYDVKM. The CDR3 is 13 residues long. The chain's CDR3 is CASRGVPNYGYTF. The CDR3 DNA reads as TGTGCCAGCAGAGGGGTCCCGAACTATGGCTACACCTTC.

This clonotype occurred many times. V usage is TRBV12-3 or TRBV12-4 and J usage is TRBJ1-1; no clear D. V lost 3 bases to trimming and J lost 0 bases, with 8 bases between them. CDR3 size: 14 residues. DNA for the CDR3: TGTGCCAGCAGTTTCAAAATCTTGAACACTGAAGCTTTCTTT. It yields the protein CASSFKILNTEAFF.

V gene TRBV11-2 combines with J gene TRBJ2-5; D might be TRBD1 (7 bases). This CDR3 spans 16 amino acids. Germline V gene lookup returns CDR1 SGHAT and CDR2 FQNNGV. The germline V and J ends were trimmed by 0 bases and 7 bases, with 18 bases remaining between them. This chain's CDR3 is CASSLEAGGHEGTQYF. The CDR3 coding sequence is TGTGCCAGCAGCTTAGAGGCAGGGGGGCACGAAGGGACCCAGTACTTC.

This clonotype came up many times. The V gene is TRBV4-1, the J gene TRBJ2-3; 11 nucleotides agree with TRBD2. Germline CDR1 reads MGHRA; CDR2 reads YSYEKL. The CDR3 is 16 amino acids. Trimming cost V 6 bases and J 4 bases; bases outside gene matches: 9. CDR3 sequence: CASSPTSGGRADTQYF. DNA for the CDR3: TGCGCCAGCAGTCCTACTAGCGGGGGCCGGGCAGATACGCAGTATTTT.

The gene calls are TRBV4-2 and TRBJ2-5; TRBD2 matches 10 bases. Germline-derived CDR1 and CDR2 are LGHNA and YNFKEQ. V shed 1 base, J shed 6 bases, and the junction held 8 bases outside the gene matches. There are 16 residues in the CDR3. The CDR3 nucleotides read TGTGCCAGCAGCCAAGGATTGGCTAGCGGGGGTCAGACCCAGTACTTC. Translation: CASSQGLASGGQTQYF.